This TCR beta chain derives from a study of post-analysis software for immune sequencing data. Across the whole study: Patients had relapsing-remitting, secondary progressive or progressive-relapsing multiple sclerosis; some lacked subtype. Study results and caveats: Normalized Chao1 diversity was significantly lower in multiple sclerosis patients than in controls. Included in a set of four or five TRBV segments more frequent in patients than controls were TRBV5-6, TRBV5-1 and TRBV20-1. F-measure co-clustering was strong for batch-matched samples.

The V and J ends lost 0 bases and 6 bases respectively, with 17 bases between them. The CDR3 extends over 16 amino acids. Germline-derived CDR1 and CDR2 are MGHRA and YSYEKL. This clonotype is medium-sized. Its antigen remains unknown. Included in the TCR beta cDNA libraries were unique molecular identifiers. Once roughly 0.85 to 11 million T cells were used, some 500,000 cDNA molecules resulted. TCRdb used MiXCR to reprocess the PCR reads, holding one entry per CDR3 protein. The sample holds about 170,000 distinct CDR3 sequences; approximately 30% are singletons and the top ten take about 1.6%. The sequencing sample was made of blood. This clonotype was obtained from a girl aged 5 to 17 with multiple sclerosis. The rearrangement links TRBV4-1 to TRBJ2-5; D remains ambiguous. CDR3 sequence: CASSQDWLGRYQTQYF. The CDR3, as DNA: TGCGCCAGCAGCCAAGATTGGCTCGGGCGGTACCAGACCCAGTACTTC.